One sample yielded the 19 T cell receptor beta chains listed below, sequenced in a study of T cells after yellow fever vaccination. In TCRdb, the 5' RACE reads were re-called with MiXCR into one record per CDR3 protein. Seen here are some 63,000 distinct CDR3 sequences, less than 8.5% observed once, and the top ten hold 36%. This specimen consisted of CD8+ T cells sorted from PBMCs, obtained 15 days after the yellow fever booster vaccination. These receptors were collected from a young man who received the YFV17D yellow fever vaccine.

In this sample, this clonotype turned up many times. The chain employs TRBV6-2 or TRBV6-3 and TRBJ1-4, with D perhaps TRBD1 (5 bases). V was pared by 8 bases and J by 7 bases, with 11 bases between. The CDR3 length is 12 residues. Germline V gene data show CDR1 as MNHEY and CDR2 as SVGEGT. The CDR3 is CASGTAGEKLFF. The DNA of the CDR3 is TGTGCCAGCGGGACCGCGGGTGAAAAACTGTTTTTT.

This clonotype was observed many times. The chain has TRBV11-2 and TRBJ2-7, with 8 bases identical to TRBD1. From germline, CDR1 is SGHAT and CDR2 FQNNGV. With V trimmed by 6 bases and J by 0 bases, 4 bases remained unmatched. The CDR3 covers 14 residues. CDR3 amino acids: CASRRDRSSYEQYF. The CDR3 coding sequence is TGTGCCAGCAGGCGGGACAGGAGCTCCTACGAGCAGTACTTC.

This clonotype was picked up many times. V usage is TRBV29-1 and J usage is TRBJ2-7; no firm D call. V was pared by 0 bases and J by 9 bases, with 12 bases between. CDR1 and CDR2 from the germline V gene are SQVTM and ANQGSEA. CDR3 size: 12 residues. This CDR3 is CSVEDGRFGQYF. CDR3 DNA: TGCAGCGTTGAAGACGGACGGTTTGGGCAGTACTTC.

This clonotype was found many times. The genes are TRBV7-6 and TRBJ2-7; D not resolved. CDR3 length equals 13 residues. The germline V and J ends were trimmed by 0 bases and 5 bases, with 8 bases remaining between them. Germline V CDR1 and CDR2: SGHVS, FNYEAQ. The CDR3 nucleotides read TGTGCCAGCAGCTTAGCAGGGCGTGACGAGCAGTACTTC. It yields the protein CASSLAGRDEQYF.

This clonotype was detected many times. This chain joins TRBV9 and TRBJ1-1; 8 nucleotides match TRBD1. The CDR3 extends over 15 amino acids. J gave up 3 bases and V 4 bases, and 8 bases lay outside the gene matches. Germline CDR1 SGDLS, CDR2 YYNGEE. DNA for the CDR3: TGTGCCAGCAGCACGACAGGGGCGCAGTACACTGAAGCTTTCTTT. Translating gives CASSTTGAQYTEAFF.

This clonotype occurred many times. The chain has TRBV4-3 and TRBJ2-1; 9 bases are a match to TRBD2. Trimming at V came to 1 base and at J to 5 bases, leaving 3 bases not matched to a gene. The CDR3 spans 15 residues. Per the germline V gene, CDR1 is LGHNA and CDR2 is YSLEER. The CDR3: CASSQVSSGNNEQFF. CDR3 nucleotide sequence: TGCGCCAGCAGCCAAGTTTCTAGCGGGAACAATGAGCAGTTCTTC.

V is TRBV27 and J is TRBJ2-5; D might be TRBD1 or TRBD2, each matching 6 bases. V was shortened by 2 bases and J by 5 bases, with 12 bases between the two germline ends. CDR3 size: 14 residues. Germline V gene data show CDR1 as MNHEY and CDR2 as SMNVEV (reference sequence). The CDR3 reads CASSLPGGGETQYF. The CDR3 region has the DNA TGTGCCAGCAGTTTACCCGGGGGCGGGGAGACCCAGTACTTC.

This clonotype was found many times. The rearrangement uses TRBV5-6 and TRBJ1-1; D is uncertain. The V end was cut by 4 bases, the J end by 3 bases, with 7 bases between. The CDR3 runs 12 residues. Germline assignment: CDR1 SGHDT and CDR2 YYEEEE. The CDR3: CASSLQYTEAFF. The CDR3 region has the DNA TGTGCCAGCAGCCTACAATACACTGAAGCTTTCTTT.

At least ten counts were recorded for this clonotype. This chain links TRBV6-2 or TRBV6-3 with TRBJ2-5, with 10 bases that match TRBD2. J lost 4 bases, V lost 0 bases, and 14 bases had no gene match. Germline V gene sequence: CDR1 MNHEY, CDR2 SVGEGT. The CDR3 has 19 amino acids. Written as DNA, the CDR3 is TGTGCCAGCAGTTACTCGAGGTCAGCGGGAGGGCCGGTTTCAGAGACCCAGTACTTC. This encodes CASSYSRSAGGPVSETQYF.

This clonotype was recorded many times. The chain carries TRBV6-5 and TRBJ2-3; unclear D gene. The ends were cut back, 0 bases at V and 6 bases at J, with 7 bases in the middle. Germline-derived CDR1 and CDR2 are MNHEY and SVGAGI. The CDR3 runs to 13 residues. The CDR3 sequence is CASSYSDTDTQYF. In nucleotides, the CDR3 is TGTGCCAGCAGTTACTCCGACACGGATACGCAGTATTTT.

This clonotype was recorded many times. The rearrangement joins TRBV27 to TRBJ2-1; 9 nucleotides align to TRBD1. Germline V gives CDR1 MNHEY, CDR2 SMNVEV (reference sequence). The ends lost 6 bases at V and 4 bases at J; junction bases unmatched: 7. The CDR3 sequence is 15 residues long. The CDR3 loop is CASSRTGTGYNEQFF. As DNA, the CDR3 is TGTGCCAGCAGCAGAACCGGGACAGGGTACAATGAGCAGTTCTTC.

This clonotype occurred many times. V gene TRBV20-1 combines with J gene TRBJ2-5; perhaps TRBD2 as D (5 bases). V lost 3 bases and J 2 bases, leaving 7 bases between the germline ends. The CDR3 runs 12 residues. Germline V gives CDR1 DFQATT, CDR2 SNEGSKA (reference sequence). CDR3 in amino acids: CSASGLQETQYF. The CDR3 coding sequence is TGCAGTGCTAGCGGACTTCAAGAGACCCAGTACTTC.

This clonotype has a handful of counts. The rearrangement links TRBV4-2 to TRBJ2-1; 8 bases map to TRBD2. Germline CDR1 reads LGHNA; CDR2 reads YNFKEQ. This CDR3 contains 14 residues. V dropped 11 bases and J dropped 5; count of bases not matched to a gene: 11. In nucleotides, the CDR3 is TGTGCCTGCACGGGAGGGATTGGAGACAATGAGCAGTTCTTC. It specifies CACTGGIGDNEQFF.

The rearrangement uses TRBV11-3 and TRBJ2-1; D remains ambiguous. Trimming left V 5 bases short and J 8 bases short, with 13 bases between. The CDR3 spans 13 residues. The germline CDR1 and CDR2 sequences are SGHNT and YENEEA. As DNA, the CDR3 is TGTGCCAGCAGCCATGCTGGGGTGGATGAGCAGTTCTTC. The encoded protein is CASSHAGVDEQFF.

This clonotype was seen ten or more times. The chain combines TRBV10-3 with TRBJ2-7; 7 nucleotides match TRBD1. The length of the CDR3 is 14 residues. Trimming at V came to 4 bases and at J to 2 bases, leaving 5 bases not matched to a gene. CDR1 ENHRY and CDR2 SYGVKD come from the germline V gene. The DNA of the CDR3 is TGTGCCATCAGTGGACCGGGACAGACCTACGAGCAGTACTTC. It translates to CAISGPGQTYEQYF.

The V call is TRBV27, the J call TRBJ2-7; TRBD1 aligns across 12 bases. This CDR3 spans 13 amino acids. Germline V gene data show CDR1 as MNHEY and CDR2 as SMNVEV (reference sequence). J gave up 10 bases and V 5 bases, and 6 bases lay outside the gene matches. The CDR3 DNA reads as TGTGCCAGCAGTAGCGGGACAGGGGGCCGACAGTACTTC. Translated, it gives CASSSGTGGRQYF.

The chain recombines TRBV15 with TRBJ2-6; D is possibly TRBD1 (5 bases). This CDR3 is built from 17 residues. CDR1 and CDR2 (germline): LNHNV, YYDKDF (reference sequence). V was pared by 0 bases and J by 4 bases, with 13 bases between. The CDR3 is CATSRDKGANGANVLTF. The CDR3 DNA sequence: TGTGCCACCAGCAGAGATAAAGGGGCGAACGGGGCCAACGTCCTGACTTTC.

The rearrangement joins TRBV6-5 to TRBJ1-4, with TRBD1 matching over 8 bases. Trimming removed 5 bases from V and 7 bases from J; junction bases left unmatched: 6. Germline V gives CDR1 MNHEY, CDR2 SVGAGI. The CDR3 totals 14 residues. In nucleotides, the CDR3 is TGTGCCAGCAGTATCGACAGGGGCTTTGAAAAACTGTTTTTT. It is translated as CASSIDRGFEKLFF.

This chain joins TRBV5-4 and TRBJ2-5, with 7 bases aligning to TRBD2. The CDR3 sequence is 14 residues long. J gave up 5 bases and V 0 bases, and 4 bases lay outside the gene matches. CDR1 is SGHNT, CDR2 YYREEE, per germline (reference sequence). CDR3 in DNA: TGTGCCAGCAGCTTGGAGCGGGGATGGGAGACCCAGTACTTC. Its translation is CASSLERGWETQYF.